Below, 11 T cell receptor beta chains from the same sample are listed, as sequenced in a study of blood T cell repertoires in COVID-19. The repertoire was sequenced with immunoSEQ multiplex PCR; TCRdb's copy has only in-frame clones and lacks some. Of 250,000 or so clones in the sample, 88% were seen once. Source material: peripheral blood. The receptors derive from a woman aged 60-75 years with acute or convalescent COVID-19.

CDR3 in DNA: TGTGCCAGCAGAATGACAGGGGGCAATCAGCCCCAGCATTTT. It encodes CASRMTGGNQPQHF. The chain employs TRBV6-5 and TRBJ1-5; 8 nucleotides line up with TRBD1. Germline assignment: CDR1 MNHEY and CDR2 SVGAGI. The CDR3 totals 14 residues. With 6 bases clipped from V and 2 bases from J, the junction kept 3 bases outside the gene matches.

This rearrangement joins TRBV6-5 to TRBJ1-2, with 9 nucleotides matching TRBD1. The CDR3 is 16 residues long. Germline CDR1 and CDR2: MNHEY and SVGAGI. J gave up 0 bases and V 1 base, and 3 bases lay outside the gene matches. CDR3 loop: CASSYYRGQANYGYTF. Here the CDR3 DNA reads TGTGCCAGCAGTTACTACAGGGGGCAGGCTAACTATGGCTACACCTTC.

The chain couples TRBV19 to TRBJ1-2; TRBD1 agrees at 9 bases. With 2 bases clipped from V and 3 bases from J, the junction kept 7 bases outside the gene matches. This CDR3 spans 16 amino acids. The germline V gene encodes CDR1 LNHDA and CDR2 SQIVND (reference sequence). The CDR3 nucleotides read TGTGCCAGTAGTATACCGGGACAGGGCAATGACTATGGCTACACCTTC. It is translated as CASSIPGQGNDYGYTF.

V is TRBV29-1 and J is TRBJ1-2, with D possibly matching TRBD1 (5 bases). The CDR3 loop spans 12 amino acids. V was cut by 6 bases and J by 2 bases, with 10 bases left in between. Germline assignment: CDR1 SQVTM and CDR2 ANQGSEA. CDR3 amino acids: CSVGGLNYGYTF. The CDR3 DNA sequence: TGCAGCGTCGGGGGTCTCAACTATGGCTACACCTTC.

The V and J genes are TRBV19 and TRBJ1-1, with 11 bases matching TRBD1. V lost 3 bases to trimming and J lost 0 bases; unmatched junction nucleotides: 3. This CDR3 is 16 amino acids long. Germline V lookup: CDR1 LNHDA, CDR2 SQIVND (reference sequence). The CDR3 nucleotides are TGTGCCAGTAGTATCGGGACAGGGGGTTTGAACACTGAAGCTTTCTTT. Protein sequence: CASSIGTGGLNTEAFF.

The chain joins TRBV6-1 to TRBJ1-2, with a tentative D call TRBD1 (6 bases). The length of the CDR3 is 15 residues. Trimming removed 2 bases from V and 3 bases from J, with 13 bases in between. Per germline, CDR1 MNHNS and CDR2 SASEGT. CDR3 residues: CASSERRQVHYGYTF. Here the CDR3 DNA reads TGTGCCAGCAGTGAACGGAGACAGGTCCACTATGGCTACACCTTC.

V gene TRBV11-2 combines with J gene TRBJ1-3, with TRBD1 as a possible D gene (6 bases). CDR3 length: 19 amino acids. Between the trimmed V and J ends, which lost 0 bases and 0 bases, there was a span of 18 bases. Germline CDR1 and CDR2: SGHAT and FQNNGV. The CDR3 reads CASSLDEDSGTISGNTIYF. The CDR3 DNA sequence: TGTGCCAGCAGCTTAGATGAAGACTCCGGGACAATCTCTGGAAACACCATATATTTT.

This chain joins TRBV7-2 and TRBJ1-2, with D tentatively TRBD1 (6 bases). The CDR3 covers 14 residues. V was shortened by 2 bases and J by 4 bases, with 11 bases between the two germline ends. Germline assignment: CDR1 SGHTA and CDR2 FQGNSA. The CDR3 loop is CASSLQQGTYGYTF. The CDR3 region has the DNA TGTGCCAGCAGCTTACAACAGGGCACCTATGGCTACACCTTC.

The rearrangement joins TRBV7-9 to TRBJ2-5, with 11 bases fitting TRBD1. The germline V gene encodes CDR1 SEHNR and CDR2 FQNEAQ (reference sequence). This CDR3 has 15 residues. The ends lost 6 bases at V and 7 bases at J; junction bases unmatched: 10. The CDR3 loop reads CASSYGTGGVVTQYF. DNA of the CDR3: TGTGCCAGCAGTTACGGGACAGGGGGAGTGGTGACCCAGTACTTC.

V and J are TRBV12-5 and TRBJ2-5; the D gene is possibly TRBD2 (5 bases). Between the trimmed V and J ends, which lost 3 bases and 2 bases, there was a span of 10 bases. Germline V gene sequence: CDR1 LGHNT, CDR2 FRNRAP. CDR3 length: 14 residues. The DNA for the CDR3 is TGTGCTAGTGGTTTCGCCGGGAAACAAGAGACCCAGTACTTC. It specifies CASGFAGKQETQYF.

This chain connects TRBV12-5 to TRBJ1-4; TRBD1 matches 9 bases. Germline V gives CDR1 LGHNT, CDR2 FRNRAP. CDR3 size: 15 residues. V lost 0 bases to trimming and J lost 7 bases; unmatched junction nucleotides: 3. The CDR3 sequence: CASGLVTGGTEKLFF. In DNA, the CDR3 is TGTGCTAGTGGTTTGGTGACAGGGGGTACTGAAAAACTGTTTTTT.